The rows below give T cell receptor beta chains drawn from one sample of a study of PD-1 blockade in classical Hodgkin lymphoma. Clones were sequenced by immunoSEQ multiplex PCR, and TCRdb holds only the in-frame ones, with some missing. Of fewer than 35,000 clones listed, around 90% are singletons. Sequencing input: CD4+ T cells from blood. Every receptor here comes from a human donor with classical Hodgkin lymphoma. Both conserved end residues are part of each CDR3.

>TRBJ1-2|TRBV6-5
CASRSQGARGYTF
>TRBJ2-1|TRBV7-2
CASRISGVARGIWSNEQFF
>TRBJ2-1|TRBV9
CASSVAPSAPNEQFF
>TRBJ1-1|TRBV11-2
CASSFDRYTEAFF
>TRBJ2-3|TRBV28
CASSLRFRADTQYF
>TRBJ2-7|TRBV2
CASSVGGHSYEQYF
>TRBJ2-2|TRBV19
CASMGFGGANTGELFF
>TRBJ2-1|TRBV9
CASSGGLAGGLEQFF
>TRBJ2-3|TRBV9
CASSVDSGLLSDTQYF
>TRBJ1-2|TRBV28
CASSGDRGRGYTF
>TRBJ2-2|TRBV6-1
CAIPGSQPRSGELFF
>TRBJ1-1|TRBV5-1
CASSLTASPTTEAFF
>TRBJ2-5|TRBV30
CAWSVLVETQYF
>TRBJ2-1|TRBV28
CASTPLAGTYNEQFF
>TRBJ2-1|TRBV11-2
CASSLVLAGGGEQFF
>TRBJ2-1|TRBV7-9
CASSLAGGRSNEQFF
>TRBJ1-2|TRBV10-3
CAISGGYLDRGLYGYTF
>TRBJ1-2|TRBV5-8
CASSLVPGTGSYGYTF
>TRBJ2-2|TRBV27
CASSRSSGRGTGELFF
>TRBJ2-5|TRBV11-2
CASSLEQGGGETQYF
>TRBJ2-7|TRBV5-1
CASSWAGAGYEQYF
>TRBJ1-3|TRBV6-1
CASRDRVGSGNTIYF